This T cell receptor (beta chain) was identified during a study of T cells in Graves' hyperthyroidism and ophthalmopathy. Germline CDR1 and CDR2: LNHNV and YYDKDF (reference sequence). The CDR3 contains 11 residues. The V gene lost 1 base and the J gene lost 15 bases, with 10 bases spanning the gap. Uncontrolled infection, other autoimmune disease, pregnancy or lactation led to exclusion. TCR beta CDR3 sequences were amplified from RNA transcripts. An initial round of RT-PCR targeting the TCR CDR3 relied on the HTBI primer set. TCRdb re-analysed the multiplex PCR reads in MiXCR, keeping a single row per CDR3 protein. This sample has about 700,000 distinct CDR3 sequences, with nearly 45% found just once.

The genes are TRBV15 and TRBJ2-1, with TRBD2 as a possible D gene (6 bases). This receptor was obtained from an adult man with Graves' disease, either hyperthyroidism or ophthalmopathy (not recorded which). Sequenced: peripheral blood or thyroid tissue (not recorded which). The CDR3 nucleotides are TGTGCCACCAGCAGAGTCGGGGAGGCGTTCTTC. Translated, it gives CATSRVGEAFF.